This TCR beta chain stems from a study of blood T cell repertoires in COVID-19. Study as a whole: Sample material is recorded as cDNA or gDNA derived from T cells, B-cell-depleted T cells, or PBMCs.

Participants' own reports of clinical history determined their cohort assignment. This clone was observed a few times. A read error may account for a junction end that differs from germline. The germline gives CDR1 MNHEY, CDR2 SMNVEV (reference sequence). The CDR3 has 15 residues. TCRdb's table, derived via immunoSEQ multiplex PCR, lists solely in-frame clones and lacks some. The data contain about 63,000 clones, about four fifths of them singletons. The chain uses TRBV27 and TRBJ1-5, with 10 positions matching TRBD1. This sequence originates from a woman between 40 and 50 years old with acute COVID-19. Sequenced input: PBMCs or T cells enriched from blood (not recorded which). The CDR3 here is CASSISGQGYQPQHF. The CDR3 DNA is TGTGCCAGCAGTATATCGGGACAGGGGTATCAGCCCCAGCATTTT.